The rows below give T cell receptor beta chains drawn from one sample of a study of CD8+ T cells in alopecia areata. Repertoires were generated with immunoSEQ multiplex PCR, while TCRdb's copy carries only in-frame clones and drops some. The sample contains over 200,000 clones, about three fifths of which appear only once. The material was CD4+ T cells sorted from blood, obtained at week 0. The origin of the receptors is a human donor with alopecia areata. The CDR3 runs from the conserved cysteine through the conserved F or W.

len: 14; j_gene: TRBJ2-7; v_gene: TRBV5-1; CDR3aa: CASSLIAGYYEQYF
len: 14; j_gene: TRBJ2-7; v_gene: TRBV14; CDR3aa: CASSQGAGGREQYF
len: 17; j_gene: TRBJ2-3; v_gene: TRBV7-3; CDR3aa: CASSGPGLAGGTDTQYF
len: 14; j_gene: TRBJ2-7; v_gene: TRBV29-1; CDR3aa: CSVGPRQGPYEQYF
len: 15; j_gene: TRBJ2-3; v_gene: TRBV5-5; CDR3aa: CASRTGGRALDTQYF
len: 13; j_gene: TRBJ1-1; v_gene: TRBV9; CDR3aa: CASSVGSRTEAFF
len: 12; j_gene: TRBJ1-1; v_gene: TRBV29-1; CDR3aa: CSVGHSNTEAFF
len: 12; j_gene: TRBJ2-7; v_gene: TRBV30; CDR3aa: CAWSRDNYEQYF
len: 13; j_gene: TRBJ2-4; v_gene: TRBV30; CDR3aa: CAWSQRTDRIQYF
len: 14; j_gene: TRBJ2-5; v_gene: TRBV19; CDR3aa: CASSIDGGIQTQYF
len: 16; j_gene: TRBJ2-5; v_gene: TRBV4-1; CDR3aa: CASSQDGTVRGETQYF
len: 13; j_gene: TRBJ2-5; v_gene: TRBV30; CDR3aa: CAWSADSWETQYF
len: 13; j_gene: TRBJ1-2; v_gene: TRBV2; CDR3aa: CASMSRTPYGYTF
len: 12; j_gene: TRBJ1-1; v_gene: TRBV29-1; CDR3aa: CSVQGGNTEAFF
len: 10; j_gene: TRBJ1-2; v_gene: TRBV5-1; CDR3aa: CASGQRGYTF
len: 12; j_gene: TRBJ1-2; v_gene: TRBV29-1; CDR3aa: CSVETRIYGYTF
len: 13; j_gene: TRBJ1-5; v_gene: TRBV18; CDR3aa: CASALRDGQPQHF
len: 13; j_gene: TRBJ1-1; v_gene: TRBV6-5; CDR3aa: CASNRVLGTEAFF
len: 11; j_gene: TRBJ2-3; v_gene: TRBV20-1; CDR3aa: CSASLHDTQYF
len: 21; j_gene: TRBJ1-5; v_gene: TRBV4-1; CDR3aa: CASSHSRVDRASDWVGQPQHF
len: 11; j_gene: TRBJ1-1; v_gene: TRBV2; CDR3aa: CASRVEGRPFF
len: 14; j_gene: TRBJ2-2; v_gene: TRBV30; CDR3aa: CAWRKGSNTGELFF
len: 15; j_gene: TRBJ1-6; v_gene: TRBV30; CDR3aa: CAWSMGQGYNSPLHF
len: 13; j_gene: TRBJ2-1; v_gene: TRBV5-1; CDR3aa: CASSWDRVNEQFF
len: 15; j_gene: TRBJ1-6; v_gene: TRBV2; CDR3aa: CARSPPGQGNSPLHF
len: 12; j_gene: TRBJ1-1; v_gene: TRBV15; CDR3aa: CATHDPNTEAFF
len: 14; j_gene: TRBJ1-2; v_gene: TRBV2; CDR3aa: CASRPTDRVGGYTF
len: 14; j_gene: TRBJ1-4; v_gene: TRBV5-1; CDR3aa: CASSPNGRDEKLFF
len: 14; j_gene: TRBJ1-1; v_gene: TRBV19; CDR3aa: CASAYGPANTEAFF
len: 15; j_gene: TRBJ2-1; v_gene: TRBV5-1; CDR3aa: CASSPGQGAYNEQFF
len: 12; j_gene: TRBJ2-1; v_gene: TRBV2; CDR3aa: CASSGRINEQFF
len: 13; j_gene: TRBJ2-7; v_gene: TRBV25-1; CDR3aa: CATAHRQHHEQYF
len: 15; j_gene: TRBJ2-7; v_gene: TRBV28; CDR3aa: CASSLGGYPTYEQYF
len: 11; j_gene: TRBJ2-7; v_gene: TRBV10-3; CDR3aa: CAIRGNYEQYF
len: 14; j_gene: TRBJ2-3; v_gene: TRBV25-1; CDR3aa: CASSVGQATDTQYF
len: 16; j_gene: TRBJ2-4; v_gene: TRBV29-1; CDR3aa: CSVDPVGGGAKNIQYF
len: 12; j_gene: TRBJ2-1; v_gene: TRBV11-3; CDR3aa: CASSKEENRLFF
len: 12; j_gene: TRBJ2-1; v_gene: TRBV29-1; CDR3aa: CSADLSYNEQFF
len: 17; j_gene: TRBJ2-2; v_gene: TRBV7-2; CDR3aa: CASSAAAGAKNTGELFF
len: 15; j_gene: TRBJ2-5; v_gene: TRBV5-4; CDR3aa: CASSLGDRGQETQYF
len: 15; j_gene: TRBJ2-7; v_gene: TRBV1; CDR3aa: CTSSHFGAGDGEQYF
len: 19; j_gene: TRBJ2-5; v_gene: TRBV15; CDR3aa: CATSRDPGTGGEKGETQYF
len: 15; j_gene: TRBJ2-7; v_gene: TRBV30; CDR3aa: CAWSVGGLASYEQYF
len: 13; j_gene: TRBJ2-1; v_gene: TRBV29-1; CDR3aa: CSVPPGGRNEQFF
len: 12; j_gene: TRBJ1-2; v_gene: TRBV5-1; CDR3aa: CASSPEEGGYTF
len: 15; j_gene: TRBJ2-1; v_gene: TRBV9; CDR3aa: CASSARDRTYNEQFF
len: 15; j_gene: TRBJ2-1; v_gene: TRBV29-1; CDR3aa: CSVEVGTGLGNEQFF
len: 17; j_gene: TRBJ2-4; v_gene: TRBV15; CDR3aa: CATSRDPGGSSKNIQYF
len: 17; j_gene: TRBJ2-1; v_gene: TRBV5-1; CDR3aa: CASSLVGTSGRGNEQFF
len: 14; j_gene: TRBJ2-2; v_gene: TRBV7-3; CDR3aa: CASSRDRDTGELFF
len: 13; j_gene: TRBJ1-2; v_gene: TRBV7-9; CDR3aa: CASSLTGRGGYTF
len: 12; j_gene: TRBJ1-2; v_gene: TRBV15; CDR3aa: CATSRDRVGYTF
len: 14; j_gene: TRBJ2-3; v_gene: TRBV7-9; CDR3aa: CASSLASGADTQYF
len: 13; j_gene: TRBJ1-6; v_gene: TRBV29-1; CDR3aa: CSFGGRVESPLHF
len: 15; j_gene: TRBJ2-7; v_gene: TRBV7-2; CDR3aa: CASSVERGLTYEQYF
len: 15; j_gene: TRBJ1-5; v_gene: TRBV5-1; CDR3aa: CARPDSTYSNQPQHF
len: 13; j_gene: TRBJ1-2; v_gene: TRBV5-1; CDR3aa: CASSASGADGYTF
len: 19; j_gene: TRBJ2-5; v_gene: TRBV30; CDR3aa: CAWSARAPPGTGAAETQYF
len: 13; j_gene: TRBJ1-1; v_gene: TRBV29-1; CDR3aa: CSVSSLVNTEAFF